The next 2 T cell receptor beta chains were all read from a single sample in a study of shared clonotypes between healthy human individuals. The assay was immunoSEQ multiplex PCR, and TCRdb's table has in-frame clones only and misses some. Here the sample spans under 1,100,000 clones, around 78% being singletons. Sequenced sample: memory CD4+ T cells from PBMCs. Stated subset: CD45RA-negative fraction. The receptors shown here come from a man younger than 30 in good health. Some clones in this sample may be carry-over from other donors' samples.

The rearrangement uses TRBV29-1 and TRBJ2-3; TRBD2 might be the D (6 bases). V was clipped by 0 bases and J by 7 bases, with 17 bases between them. The CDR3 is made up of 15 amino acids. CDR1 is SQVTM, CDR2 ANQGSEA, per germline. The CDR3 here is CSVEDPGRIENTQYF. The CDR3 DNA follows: TGCAGCGTTGAAGATCCCGGGAGAATAGAAAATACGCAGTATTTT.

The chain carries TRBV19 and TRBJ2-2, with 14 nucleotides matching TRBD2. This CDR3 region has 17 residues. The V gene's germline CDR1 is LNHDA and CDR2 SQIVND (reference sequence). Trimming removed 6 bases from V and 4 bases from J; junction bases left unmatched: 7. Written as DNA, the CDR3 is TGTGCCAGTAGAGATGGGACTAGCGGGAGTGGCACCGGGGAGCTGTTTTTT. Its translation is CASRDGTSGSGTGELFF.